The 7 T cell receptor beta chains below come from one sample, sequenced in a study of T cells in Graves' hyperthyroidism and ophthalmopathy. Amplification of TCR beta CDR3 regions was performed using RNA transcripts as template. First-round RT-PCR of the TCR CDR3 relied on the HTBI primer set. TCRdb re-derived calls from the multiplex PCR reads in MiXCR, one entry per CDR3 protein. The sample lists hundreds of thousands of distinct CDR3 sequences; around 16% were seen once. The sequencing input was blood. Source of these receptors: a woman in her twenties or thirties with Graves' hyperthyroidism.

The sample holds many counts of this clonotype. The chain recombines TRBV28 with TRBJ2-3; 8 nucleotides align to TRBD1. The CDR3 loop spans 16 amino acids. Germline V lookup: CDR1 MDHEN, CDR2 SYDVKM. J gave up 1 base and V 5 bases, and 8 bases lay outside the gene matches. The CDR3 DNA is TGTGCCAGCAGTAAACACCGGGACAGGCGCACAGATACGCAGTATTTT. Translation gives CASSKHRDRRTDTQYF.

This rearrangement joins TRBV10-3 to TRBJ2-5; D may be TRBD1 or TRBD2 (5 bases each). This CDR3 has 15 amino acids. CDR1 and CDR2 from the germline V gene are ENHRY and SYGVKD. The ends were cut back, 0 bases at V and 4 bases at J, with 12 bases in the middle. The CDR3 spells CAISESTGPLETQYF. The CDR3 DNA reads TGTGCCATCAGTGAGTCGACGGGACCCCTAGAGACCCAGTACTTC.

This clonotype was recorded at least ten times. DNA of the CDR3: TGCAGTGCTAGTCGACTAGCGGGCAATGAGCAGTTCTTC. Translation gives CSASRLAGNEQFF. The chain links TRBV20-1 to TRBJ2-1; TRBD2 matches 10 bases. This CDR3 contains 13 residues. Germline values: CDR1 DFQATT, CDR2 SNEGSKA (reference sequence). Germline trimming cut 3 bases from V and 6 bases from J; bases unmatched to any gene: 2.

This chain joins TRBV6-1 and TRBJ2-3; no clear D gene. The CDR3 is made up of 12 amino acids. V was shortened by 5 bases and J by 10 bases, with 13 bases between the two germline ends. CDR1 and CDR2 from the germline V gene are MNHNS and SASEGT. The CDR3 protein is CASSSSTPPQYF. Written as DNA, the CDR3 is TGTGCCAGCAGTTCATCTACTCCACCGCAGTATTTT.

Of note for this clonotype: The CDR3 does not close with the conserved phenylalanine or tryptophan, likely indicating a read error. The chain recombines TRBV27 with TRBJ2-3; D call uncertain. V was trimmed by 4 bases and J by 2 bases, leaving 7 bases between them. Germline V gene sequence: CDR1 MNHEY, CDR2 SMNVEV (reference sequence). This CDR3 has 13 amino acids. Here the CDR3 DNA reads TGTGCCAGCAGTTCGACCGTCACAGATACGCAGTATCTT. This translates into CASSSTVTDTQYL.

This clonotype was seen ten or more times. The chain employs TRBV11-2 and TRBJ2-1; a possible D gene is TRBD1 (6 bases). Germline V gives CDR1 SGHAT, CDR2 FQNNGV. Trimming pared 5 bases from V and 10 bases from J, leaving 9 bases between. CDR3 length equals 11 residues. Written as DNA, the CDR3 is TGTGCCAGCAGCAGTGACAGGGAGCAGTTCTTC. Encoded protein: CASSSDREQFF.

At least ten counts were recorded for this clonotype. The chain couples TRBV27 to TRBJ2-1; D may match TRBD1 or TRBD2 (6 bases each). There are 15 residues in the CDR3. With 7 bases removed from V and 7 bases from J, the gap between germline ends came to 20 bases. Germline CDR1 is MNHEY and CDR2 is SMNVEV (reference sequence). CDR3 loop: CASTNREDIENEQFF. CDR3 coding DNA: TGTGCCAGCACCAACAGGGAGGATATCGAGAATGAGCAGTTCTTC.